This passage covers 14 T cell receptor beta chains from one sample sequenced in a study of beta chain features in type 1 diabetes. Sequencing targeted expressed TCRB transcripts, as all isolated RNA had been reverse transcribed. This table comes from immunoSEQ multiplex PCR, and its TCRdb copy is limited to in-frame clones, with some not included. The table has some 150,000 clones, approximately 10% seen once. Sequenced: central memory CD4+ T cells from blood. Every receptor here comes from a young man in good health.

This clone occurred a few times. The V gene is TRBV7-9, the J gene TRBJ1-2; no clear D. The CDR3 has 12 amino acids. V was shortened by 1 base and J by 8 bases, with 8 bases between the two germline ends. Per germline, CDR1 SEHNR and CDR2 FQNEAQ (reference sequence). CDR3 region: CASSLGTRGYTF. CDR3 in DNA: TGTGCCAGCAGCTTAGGGACGAGAGGCTACACCTTC.

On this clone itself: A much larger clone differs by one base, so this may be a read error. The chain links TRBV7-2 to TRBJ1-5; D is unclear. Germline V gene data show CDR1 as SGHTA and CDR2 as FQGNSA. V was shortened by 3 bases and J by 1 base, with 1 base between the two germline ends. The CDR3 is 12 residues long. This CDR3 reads CASSFSNQPQHF. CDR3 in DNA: TGTGCCAGCAGCTTCAGCAATCAGCCCCAGCATTTT.

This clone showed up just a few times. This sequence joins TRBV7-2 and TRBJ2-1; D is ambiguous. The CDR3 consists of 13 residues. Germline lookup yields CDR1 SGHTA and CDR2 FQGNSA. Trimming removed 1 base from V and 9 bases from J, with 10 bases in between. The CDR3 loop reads CASSLDPNTEQFF. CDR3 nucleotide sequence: TGTGCCAGCAGCTTAGATCCCAACACTGAGCAGTTCTTC. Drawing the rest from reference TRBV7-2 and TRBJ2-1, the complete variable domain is GAGVSQSPSNKVTEKGKDVELRCDPISGHTALYWYRQSLGQGLEFLIYFQGNSAPDKSGLPSDRFSAERTGGSVSTLTIQRTQQEDSAVYLCASSLDPNTEQFFGPGTRLTVL.

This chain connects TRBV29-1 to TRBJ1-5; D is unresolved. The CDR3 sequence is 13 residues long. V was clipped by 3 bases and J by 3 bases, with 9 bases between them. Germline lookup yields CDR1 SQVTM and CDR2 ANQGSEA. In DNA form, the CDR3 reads TGCAGCGTTGAGACGGAAATCAATCAGCCCCAGCATTTT. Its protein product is CSVETEINQPQHF.

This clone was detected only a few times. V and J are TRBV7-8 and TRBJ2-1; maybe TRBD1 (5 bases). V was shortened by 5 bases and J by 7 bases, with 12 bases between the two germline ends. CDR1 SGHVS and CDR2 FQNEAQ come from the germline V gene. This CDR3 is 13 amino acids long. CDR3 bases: TGTGCCAGCAGCCCCCCTAAGGGGAATGAGCAGTTCTTC. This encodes CASSPPKGNEQFF.

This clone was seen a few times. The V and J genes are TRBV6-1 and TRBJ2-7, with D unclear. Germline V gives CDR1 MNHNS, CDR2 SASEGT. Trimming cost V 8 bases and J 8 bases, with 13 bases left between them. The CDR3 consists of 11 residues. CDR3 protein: CASLNGPKQYF. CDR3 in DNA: TGTGCCAGCTTGAACGGACCGAAGCAGTACTTC.

The CDR3 is CASSLRGLGANVLTF. CDR3 DNA sequence: TGTGCCAGCAGTTTAAGGGGGCTTGGGGCCAACGTCCTGACTTTC. The chain joins TRBV28 to TRBJ2-6; 7 bases are shared with TRBD1. J gave up 3 bases and V 2 bases, and 1 base lay outside the gene matches. CDR1 and CDR2 from the germline V gene are MDHEN and SYDVKM. The CDR3 is 15 residues long.

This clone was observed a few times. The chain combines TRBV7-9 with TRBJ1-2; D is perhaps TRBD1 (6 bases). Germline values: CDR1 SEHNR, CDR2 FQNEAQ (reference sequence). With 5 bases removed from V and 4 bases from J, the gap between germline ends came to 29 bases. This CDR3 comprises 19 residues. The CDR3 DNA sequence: TGTGCCAGCAGCACATACCCACCCCCTCGGACAGAACGGGGCTATGGCTACACCTTC. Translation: CASSTYPPPRTERGYGYTF.

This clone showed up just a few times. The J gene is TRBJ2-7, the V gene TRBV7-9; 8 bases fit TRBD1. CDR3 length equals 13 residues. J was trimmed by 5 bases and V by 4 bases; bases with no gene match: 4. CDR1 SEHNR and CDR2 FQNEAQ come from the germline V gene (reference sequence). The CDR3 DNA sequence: TGTGCCAGCAGCTCACAGGGGGACCACGAGCAGTACTTC. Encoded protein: CASSSQGDHEQYF.

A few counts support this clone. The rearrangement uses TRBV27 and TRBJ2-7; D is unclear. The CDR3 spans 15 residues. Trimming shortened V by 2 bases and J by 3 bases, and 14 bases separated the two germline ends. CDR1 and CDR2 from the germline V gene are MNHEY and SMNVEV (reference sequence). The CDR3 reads CASSLKWSGFYEQYF. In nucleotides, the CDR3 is TGTGCCAGCAGTTTAAAGTGGTCTGGTTTCTACGAGCAGTACTTC.

The CDR3 nucleotides are TGTGCCAGCAGCCCCGGAGGGGGCAACTACGAGCAGTACTTC. Translated, it gives CASSPGGGNYEQYF. The rearrangement links TRBV7-9 to TRBJ2-7; possible D gene TRBD1, 7 bases. The CDR3 contains 14 residues. With 5 bases removed from V and 3 bases from J, the gap between germline ends came to 14 bases. CDR1 is SEHNR and CDR2 is FQNEAQ in the germline V gene (reference sequence). Based on the CDR3 plus reference TRBV7-9 and TRBJ2-7, the full variable domain is DTGVSQNPRHKITKRGQNVTFRCDPISEHNRLYWYRQTLGQGPEFLTYFQNEAQLEKSRLLSDRFSAERPKGSFSTLEIQRTEQGDSAMYLCASSPGGGNYEQYFGPGTRLTVT.

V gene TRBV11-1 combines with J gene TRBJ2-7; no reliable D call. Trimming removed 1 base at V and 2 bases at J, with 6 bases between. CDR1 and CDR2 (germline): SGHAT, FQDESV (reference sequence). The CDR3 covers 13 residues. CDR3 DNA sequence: TGTGCCAGCAGCTTAGAGGCAGCCTACGAGCAGTACTTC. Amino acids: CASSLEAAYEQYF.

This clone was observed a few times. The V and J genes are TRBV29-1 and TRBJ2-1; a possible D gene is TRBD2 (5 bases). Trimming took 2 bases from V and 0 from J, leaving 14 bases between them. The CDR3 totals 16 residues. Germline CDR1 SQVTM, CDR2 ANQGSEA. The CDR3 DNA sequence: TGCAGCGTTGAAATGAGACTATCCAGCTCCTACAATGAGCAGTTCTTC. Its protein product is CSVEMRLSSSYNEQFF.

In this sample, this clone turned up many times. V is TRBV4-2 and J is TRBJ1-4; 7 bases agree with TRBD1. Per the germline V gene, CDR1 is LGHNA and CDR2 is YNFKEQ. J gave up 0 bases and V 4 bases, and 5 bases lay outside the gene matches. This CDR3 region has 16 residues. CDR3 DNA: TGTGCCAGCAGCCCTCGGGACAGCTCAACTAATGAAAAACTGTTTTTT. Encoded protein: CASSPRDSSTNEKLFF.